A selection of T cell receptor beta chains follows, all from one sample in a study of CD8+ T cells in alopecia areata. The data were produced by immunoSEQ multiplex PCR, yet TCRdb's version contains in-frame clones alone and is incomplete. There are some 240,000 clones in the sample; 50% to 70% occur only once, and around 0.44% lies in the top ten. Sequenced material: CD4+ T cells sorted from blood, taken at week 0. All receptors derive from a human donor with alopecia areata. Each CDR3 is given with its conserved first and last residue. A D gene is named only where the DNA matches it firmly. The listing skips clone size in some rows; elsewhere it reads once, few, many or a size class.

clone_size | j_call | d_call | v_call | cdr3_aa | cdr3_nt
NA | TRBJ2-2 | NA | TRBV2 | CASTRDGNTGELFF | TGTGCCAGCACCCGGGATGGAAACACCGGGGAGCTGTTTTTT
once | TRBJ1-3 | NA | TRBV30 | CAWTRNSAFPGNTIYF | TGTGCCTGGACCCGGAACAGCGCCTTTCCCGGAAACACCATATATTTT
NA | TRBJ2-1 | TRBD2 | TRBV5-1 | CASSLPTGGKYNEQFF | TGCGCCAGCAGCCTCCCAACCGGGGGGAAATACAATGAGCAGTTCTTC
NA | TRBJ2-3 | TRBD2 | TRBV7-6 | CASRRLAGNLRGDTQYF | TGTGCCAGCAGAAGACTAGCGGGAAACCTCCGAGGGGATACGCAGTATTTT
NA | TRBJ1-1 | NA | TRBV29-1 | CSVETGGGTEAFF | TGCAGCGTTGAAACGGGGGGAGGTACTGAAGCTTTCTTT
NA | TRBJ2-7 | TRBD1 | TRBV5-5 | CASSTRTGGHEQYF | TGTGCCAGCAGCACCCGGACAGGGGGCCACGAGCAGTACTTC
NA | TRBJ2-7 | NA | TRBV7-2 | CASSTRVRQGDAEQYF | TGTGCCAGCAGCACCCGGGTTCGGCAGGGAGATGCCGAGCAGTACTTC
NA | TRBJ2-7 | TRBD1 | TRBV5-6 | CASSVTGGLTSYEQYF | TGTGCCAGCAGCGTGACAGGGGGCTTAACCTCCTACGAGCAGTACTTC
NA | TRBJ1-6 | NA | TRBV7-8 | CASRPSSANSPLHF | TGTGCCAGCAGACCCAGTTCAGCGAATTCACCCCTCCACTTT
NA | TRBJ1-4 | NA | TRBV4-1 | CASSQEPRGEKLFF | TGCGCCAGCAGCCAAGAACCCAGGGGAGAAAAACTGTTTTTT
few | TRBJ1-4 | TRBD1 | TRBV6-6 | CASSYSTGPPNEKLFF | TGTGCCAGCAGTTACTCGACAGGGCCACCTAATGAAAAACTGTTTTTT
NA | TRBJ1-1 | NA | TRBV30 | CAWSVIDRDTEAFF | TGTGCCTGGAGTGTAATAGACAGAGACACTGAAGCTTTCTTT
NA | TRBJ2-3 | NA | TRBV11-2 | CASLGTDTQYF | TGTGCCAGCCTCGGCACAGATACGCAGTATTTT
NA | TRBJ1-5 | NA | TRBV4-2 | CASSQGREEPQHF | TGTGCCAGCAGCCAAGGACGGGAGGAGCCCCAGCATTTT
NA | TRBJ2-1 | NA | TRBV12-2 | CASRPDGLHYNEQFF | TGTGCAAGTCGCCCTGATGGACTACACTACAATGAGCAGTTCTTC
NA | TRBJ2-2 | TRBD1 | TRBV5-1 | CASSPTVTGDTGELFF | TGCGCCAGCAGCCCCACCGTGACAGGGGACACCGGGGAGCTGTTTTTT
once | TRBJ2-7 | NA | TRBV6-1 | CASTSQALSYEQYF | TGTGCCAGCACCTCCCAGGCGCTCTCCTACGAGCAGTACTTC
NA | TRBJ2-1 | TRBD2 | TRBV7-2 | CASSLVRLAGRYNEQFF | TGTGCCAGCAGCTTAGTCCGACTAGCGGGGCGGTACAATGAGCAGTTCTTC
NA | TRBJ1-2 | NA | TRBV29-1 | CSVEDADGGGYTF | TGCAGCGTTGAGGACGCGGACGGGGGAGGCTACACCTTC
few | TRBJ2-3 | NA | TRBV6-5 | CASTSEPAVADTQYF | TGTGCCAGCACCTCGGAGCCGGCGGTAGCAGATACGCAGTATTTT
NA | TRBJ1-4 | TRBD1 | TRBV5-6 | CASSLVGTGDEKLFF | TGTGCCAGCAGCTTGGTAGGGACAGGGGATGAAAAACTGTTTTTT
NA | TRBJ2-5 | NA | TRBV4-1 | CASSQPLETQYF | TGCGCCAGCAGCCAGCCTCTAGAGACCCAGTACTTC
few | TRBJ2-5 | NA | TRBV5-1 | CASSSRARGETQYF | TGCGCCAGCAGTAGCAGGGCACGGGGAGAGACCCAGTACTTC
NA | TRBJ1-2 | NA | TRBV27 | CASSFRGRYGYTF | TGTGCCAGCAGTTTCCGGGGACGTTATGGCTACACCTTC
NA | TRBJ2-2 | TRBD1 | TRBV5-1 | CASSLGDRDTGELFF | TGCGCCAGCAGCTTGGGGGACAGGGACACCGGGGAGCTGTTTTTT
NA | TRBJ2-7 | NA | TRBV2 | CASSHPRLSYEQYF | TGTGCCAGCAGTCACCCGAGGTTGTCCTACGAGCAGTACTTC
NA | TRBJ1-6 | TRBD1 | TRBV29-1 | CGVMTGSNSPLHF | TGCGGCGTTATGACAGGGTCTAATTCACCCCTCCACTTT
NA | TRBJ1-3 | NA | TRBV30 | CAWRPRGGNTIYF | TGTGCCTGGAGACCGCGTGGTGGAAACACCATATATTTT
NA | TRBJ1-1 | NA | TRBV4-1 | CASSQVLGGAFF | TGCGCCAGCAGCCAAGTTCTGGGGGGAGCTTTCTTT
NA | TRBJ2-7 | NA | TRBV5-1 | CASSSDGTYEQYF | TGCGCCAGCAGCTCGGACGGTACCTACGAGCAGTACTTC
once | TRBJ1-2 | TRBD1 | TRBV6-5 | CASSSQGAQNYGYTF | TGTGCCAGCAGTTCACAGGGGGCGCAGAACTATGGCTACACCTTC
NA | TRBJ2-5 | NA | TRBV20-1 | CSARWAETQYF | TGCAGTGCTAGATGGGCAGAGACCCAGTACTTC
few | TRBJ2-7 | NA | TRBV29-1 | CSVGSGLYEQYF | TGCAGCGTTGGGTCAGGACTCTACGAGCAGTACTTC
few | TRBJ2-5 | TRBD2 | TRBV7-8 | CASSPRTSGGEETQYF | TGTGCCAGCAGCCCCAGGACTAGCGGAGGAGAAGAGACCCAGTACTTC
NA | TRBJ1-5 | NA | TRBV6-5 | CASRPRADQPQHF | TGTGCCAGCAGGCCCCGGGCCGATCAGCCCCAGCATTTT
NA | TRBJ1-5 | NA | TRBV7-8 | CASSVQGGHSNQPQHF | TGTGCCAGCAGCGTCCAAGGGGGGCATAGCAATCAGCCCCAGCATTTT
NA | TRBJ2-3 | NA | TRBV29-1 | CSGHGGYTQYF | TGCAGCGGGCATGGGGGATATACGCAGTATTTT
few | TRBJ2-3 | NA | TRBV9 | CASSGDSLSTDTQYF | TGTGCCAGCAGCGGAGACAGTCTTAGCACAGATACGCAGTATTTT
NA | TRBJ2-1 | TRBD2 | TRBV5-1 | CASSPGLAGAPPYNEQFF | TGCGCCAGCAGCCCCGGACTAGCGGGGGCCCCTCCCTACAATGAGCAGTTCTTC
NA | TRBJ1-6 | NA | TRBV27 | CASSFGDTNNSPLHF | TGTGCCAGCAGTTTCGGAGACACTAACAATTCACCCCTCCACTTT
NA | TRBJ2-2 | NA | TRBV27 | CASRGQRGNTGELFF | TGTGCCAGCAGAGGACAGCGTGGGAACACCGGGGAGCTGTTTTTT
few | TRBJ2-7 | NA | TRBV29-1 | CSARRTPLDEQYF | TGCAGCGCCCGAAGGACACCGTTGGACGAGCAGTACTTC
NA | TRBJ2-5 | TRBD1 | TRBV9 | CASSPQSDRVQETQYF | TGTGCCAGCAGCCCACAATCGGACAGGGTCCAAGAGACCCAGTACTTC
NA | TRBJ1-1 | NA | TRBV19 | CASSIDQMGSAEAFF | TGTGCCAGTAGTATAGATCAGATGGGGTCCGCTGAAGCTTTCTTT
NA | TRBJ2-7 | NA | TRBV29-1 | CSVEGQASYEQYF | TGCAGCGTTGAAGGGCAGGCATCCTACGAGCAGTACTTC
NA | TRBJ2-1 | TRBD1 | TRBV5-1 | CASSTGQGADEQFF | TGCGCCAGCAGCACCGGACAGGGGGCCGATGAGCAGTTCTTC
NA | TRBJ2-7 | NA | TRBV30 | CAWSRYPGGYEQYF | TGTGCCTGGAGCCGTTATCCCGGGGGCTACGAGCAGTACTTC
NA | TRBJ1-2 | NA | TRBV7-9 | CASSFYYGGYDYGYTF | TGTGCCAGCAGCTTTTACTATGGGGGCTACGACTATGGCTACACCTTC
NA | TRBJ1-2 | NA | TRBV18 | CASSPPGLGYTF | TGTGCCAGCTCACCACCGGGGCTTGGCTACACCTTC
NA | TRBJ1-2 | TRBD1 | TRBV27 | CASSTGGYGYTF | TGTGCCAGTTCGACAGGGGGCTATGGCTACACCTTC
NA | TRBJ2-3 | NA | TRBV30 | CAWSVGDKSTDTQYF | TGTGCCTGGAGTGTAGGGGACAAGAGCACAGATACGCAGTATTTT
few | TRBJ2-1 | NA | TRBV18 | CASSQQGGNEQFF | TGTGCCAGCTCACAACAGGGCGGCAATGAGCAGTTCTTC
NA | TRBJ2-1 | TRBD2 | TRBV4-1 | CASSSRLSGRALGGSYNEQFF | TGCGCCAGCAGCTCTCGCCTCAGCGGGAGGGCCTTGGGGGGCTCCTACAATGAGCAGTTCTTC
NA | TRBJ2-7 | NA | TRBV30 | CAWSSSEYEQYF | TGTGCCTGGAGTTCCAGTGAATACGAGCAGTACTTC
few | TRBJ2-2 | NA | TRBV4-1 | CASSNHLSTTNTGELFF | TGCGCCAGCAGCAACCATTTATCGACGACGAACACCGGGGAGCTGTTTTTT
NA | TRBJ1-4 | NA | TRBV5-1 | CASSLQPTNEKLFF | TGCGCCAGCAGCTTACAGCCGACTAATGAAAAACTGTTTTTT